This T cell receptor beta chain comes out of a study of patients and donors after allogeneic stem cell transplantation. Germline CDR1 is SNHLY and CDR2 is FYNNEI. This CDR3 is 13 amino acids long. With 8 bases clipped from V and 13 bases from J, the junction kept 15 bases outside the gene matches. TCRdb used MiXCR to reprocess the RT-PCR reads, holding one entry per CDR3 protein. In the table there are roughly 880,000 distinct CDR3 sequences, about a sixth of which are singletons. This receptor was taken from a human donor who was either an allogeneic HSCT recipient or a stem cell or donor lymphocyte infusion donor (not recorded which). It is not recorded whose cells these are; they may come from a transplant donor. The specimen sequenced was blood, either unsorted or a sorted T cell fraction (not recorded which). V usage is TRBV2 and J usage is TRBJ2-3, with 7 bases matching TRBD2. CDR3 loop: CASSGRLAEDKYF. As DNA, the CDR3 is TGTGCCAGCTCCGGGCGACTAGCTGAGGATAAGTATTTT.